The 7 T cell receptor beta chains below all came from one sample that was sequenced in a study of T-cell memory formation after mild COVID-19. MiXCR was run by TCRdb on the 5' RACE reads, yielding one entry per CDR3 protein. The table lists more than 100,000 distinct CDR3 sequences, approximately 6.2% of them singletons. Material for sequencing was PBMCs or a T cell subset sorted from them (not recorded which). The receptor source for this set is an adult woman who had mild COVID-19 (a few samples of this study predate the infection). Cell type and time point are not known.

The chain carries TRBV4-1 and TRBJ2-5, with a tentative D call TRBD2 (7 bases). Trimming pared 9 bases from V and 9 bases from J, leaving 17 bases between. This CDR3 is 12 amino acids long. CDR1 is MGHRA and CDR2 is YSYEKL in the germline V gene. The DNA for the CDR3 is TGCGCCAGTAGGGGGGGCTCCCGGGCCCAGTACTTC. Its translation: CASRGGSRAQYF.

V and J are TRBV12-3 or TRBV12-4 and TRBJ1-5; 7 bases are a match to TRBD1. Germline trimming cut 4 bases from V and 0 bases from J; bases unmatched to any gene: 9. The length of the CDR3 is 17 residues. The CDR3 here is CASSYGGTANSNQPQHF. CDR3 in DNA: TGTGCCAGCAGTTACGGAGGGACAGCTAATAGCAATCAGCCCCAGCATTTT.

By its share, this clonotype is medium-sized. V gene TRBV5-1 combines with J gene TRBJ1-6; D is unresolved. The CDR3 extends over 18 amino acids. The V and J ends lost 2 bases and 0 bases respectively, with 15 bases between them. Germline CDR1 SGHRS, CDR2 YFSETQ. In DNA form, the CDR3 reads TGCGCCAGCAGCTTTGGTCCACCCCGAGACTCCTATAATTCACCCCTCCACTTT. It codes for CASSFGPPRDSYNSPLHF.

CDR3 loop: CASSQETGGTYGYTF. As DNA, the CDR3 is TGTGCCAGCAGCCAAGAGACAGGGGGCACCTATGGCTACACCTTC. The V gene is TRBV4-2, the J gene TRBJ1-2, with 10 bases fitting TRBD1. Losses at the gene ends were 0 bases for V and 4 bases for J; bases not matched to a gene: 2. The CDR3 is 15 residues long. Germline CDR1 is LGHNA and CDR2 is YNFKEQ.

This chain joins TRBV12-3 or TRBV12-4 and TRBJ1-5; 9 bases agree with TRBD1. V dropped 10 bases and J dropped 4; count of bases not matched to a gene: 11. The CDR3 totals 15 residues. CDR3 nucleotide sequence: TGTGCCACCAAAAAAGGACAGGGGAGGAATCAGCCCCAGCATTTT. It specifies CATKKGQGRNQPQHF.

This clonotype was picked up a small number of times. This rearrangement joins TRBV18 to TRBJ1-1; weak D call: TRBD1 (6 bases). This CDR3 has 12 residues. Trimming stripped 3 bases from V and 5 bases from J, with 7 bases between. The germline gives CDR1 KGHSH, CDR2 LQKENI. Here the CDR3 DNA reads TGTGCCAGCTCACCGGGGGCGACTGAAGCTTTCTTT. This gives the protein CASSPGATEAFF.

This clonotype was counted many times. The J gene is TRBJ1-2, the V gene TRBV7-9; TRBD1 aligns across 7 bases. Germline V gene sequence: CDR1 SEHNR, CDR2 FQNEAQ (reference sequence). Unmatched junction bases numbered 6, after V lost 1 base and J lost 4 bases. This CDR3 is 15 amino acids long. CDR3 loop: CASSLGQGSTYGYTF. The CDR3 DNA sequence: TGTGCCAGCAGCTTAGGACAGGGAAGCACCTATGGCTACACCTTC.